What follows describes a single T cell receptor beta chain. With survey level as its setting, the immunoSEQ assay was v3.0. Using immunoSEQ multiplex PCR, the repertoire was profiled, and TCRdb retains in-frame clones only, with some absent. This table holds around 29,000 clones, 80% found once. These data are taken from a study of long-term antiretroviral therapy in people with HIV. V lost 0 bases to trimming and J lost 4 bases; unmatched junction nucleotides: 3. The CDR3 has 14 residues. Per germline, CDR1 SGDLS and CDR2 YYNGEE. The input for sequencing was unsorted PBMCs, taken 0.3 years after starting antiretroviral therapy. This clonotype was sampled from a man aged 35-49 years with HIV. The chain is built from TRBV9 and TRBJ2-5; 7 positions agree with TRBD2. The CDR3 DNA sequence: TGTGCCAGCAGCGTAGCGGGGGGTGGAGAGACCCAGTACTTC. It is translated as CASSVAGGGETQYF.